This TCR beta chain was sequenced for a study of control samples from healthy donors and cancer patients (TCRdb year 2020). Library prep was done by the immunoSEQ multiplex PCR assay. Not all clones reach the TCRdb copy of this immuneACCESS table, which keeps in-frame sequences only. Checked studies attribute under half of the gap to unresolved V genes and leave the rest unexplained. For this sample there are approximately 150,000 clones; 89% appear just once. Together, the top ten hold roughly 8% of the sample. Inclusive of the bounding cysteine and phenylalanine, the CDR3 is 14 residues long. This entry keeps only the CDR3 DNA: 42 bases, framed from base 1. The germline V gene encodes CDR1 MNHEY and CDR2 SVGAGI. The junction shows trimming of 9 bases on V and 0 bases on J, and the gene matches do not reach 6 bases of it. Turning to this clone: Its antigen remains unidentified. No base quality values were provided; no much bigger clone lies one nucleotide off.

The chain uses TRBV6-5 and TRBJ1-1; 8 bases in between match TRBD1. Sequencing was performed on PBMCs. The clonotype was recovered from a man between 45 and 60 years old with head and neck cancer. The CDR3 reads CARSTGVMNTEAFF. The sequenced DNA is TGTGCCAGGTCGACAGGGGTCATGAACACTGAAGCTTTCTTT.